The 27 T cell receptor beta chains reported below all come from one sample, sequenced in a study of shared clonotypes between healthy human individuals. Measured with immunoSEQ multiplex PCR; TCRdb has only the in-frame clones, and not every one. The sample lists about 690,000 clones, roughly 91% occurring once. The specimen was memory CD8+ T cells from PBMCs. Subset denoted: CD45RO+ cells pooled with CCR7-negative TemRA cells. Every receptor here comes from a man aged 18 to 30 in good health. Some clones in this sample may be carry-over from other donors' samples.

The CDR3 DNA sequence: TGTGCCATCAGTCCAGGGGGAGGGTACGAGCAGTACTTC. It is translated as CAISPGGGYEQYF. This chain uses TRBV10-3 with TRBJ2-7; D is possibly TRBD1 or TRBD2 (7 bases each). This CDR3 contains 13 residues. The ends were cut back, 5 bases at V and 4 bases at J, with 12 bases in the middle. CDR1 and CDR2 (germline): ENHRY, SYGVKD.

The chain is built from TRBV2 and TRBJ1-5, with a possible D match to TRBD1 (6 bases). Germline CDR1 SNHLY, CDR2 FYNNEI. Trimming removed 1 base from V and 0 bases from J, with 13 bases in between. This CDR3 spans 17 amino acids. In DNA form, the CDR3 reads TGTGCCAGCAGTGAAGTAGGGAGGGGGGGTAGCAATCAGCCCCAGCATTTT. Encoded protein: CASSEVGRGGSNQPQHF.

The count of this clone is one. The rearrangement joins TRBV27 to TRBJ2-7; the D is unclear. CDR1 is MNHEY, CDR2 SMNVEV, per germline (reference sequence). This CDR3 is 14 amino acids long. V was cut by 4 bases and J by 2 bases, with 12 bases left in between. The CDR3 loop is CASSSDRTAYEQYF. The CDR3 bases are TGTGCCAGCAGTTCTGACCGAACCGCCTACGAGCAGTACTTC.

The rearrangement joins TRBV28 to TRBJ1-5; D is unclear. Germline V gene data show CDR1 as MDHEN and CDR2 as SYDVKM. V was trimmed by 4 bases and J by 0 bases, leaving 10 bases between them. The CDR3 extends over 15 amino acids. CDR3 sequence (DNA): TGTGCCAGCAGTTACTTTTACTATAGCAATCAGCCCCAGCATTTT. Its translation: CASSYFYYSNQPQHF.

The chain has TRBV27 and TRBJ1-2; 9 bases are a match to TRBD1. Germline lookup yields CDR1 MNHEY and CDR2 SMNVEV (reference sequence). V dropped 4 bases and J dropped 4; count of bases not matched to a gene: 4. The CDR3 is 14 residues long. Written as DNA, the CDR3 is TGTGCCAGCAGTTCCACAGGGGGCCTCTATGGCTACACCTTC. It encodes CASSSTGGLYGYTF.

The CDR3 DNA follows: TGTGCCAGTAGTATAGATGGCAAGGGACTAGCGGGAGGTATCTCCTACGAGCAGTACTTC. As protein: CASSIDGKGLAGGISYEQYF. V usage is TRBV19 and J usage is TRBJ2-7, with 15 bases identical to TRBD2. This CDR3 spans 20 amino acids. The germline CDR1 and CDR2 sequences are LNHDA and SQIVND (reference sequence). V was clipped by 0 bases and J by 0 bases; unmatched bases: 9.

The rearrangement uses TRBV6-1 and TRBJ2-7; 7 bases agree with TRBD2. This CDR3 is built from 15 residues. After removal of 1 base from V and 6 bases from J, the junction contained 9 bases not matched to a gene. In germline, CDR1 is MNHNS, CDR2 SASEGT. CDR3: CASSEEVQSGGEQYF. The CDR3 DNA follows: TGTGCCAGCAGTGAAGAGGTGCAGTCGGGGGGCGAGCAGTACTTC.

The chain links TRBV28 to TRBJ1-4; D not resolved. Per germline, CDR1 MDHEN and CDR2 SYDVKM. This CDR3 spans 15 amino acids. The V end was cut by 6 bases, the J end by 3 bases, with 14 bases between. CDR3 loop: CASSLRGEANEKLFF. CDR3 coding DNA: TGTGCCAGCAGCCTCAGAGGTGAAGCTAATGAAAAACTGTTTTTT.

This clone was counted once. This may stem from a read error, because a much larger clone lies one nucleotide away. J is TRBJ2-1 and V is TRBV7-3, with TRBD2 matching 11 bases. Per the germline V gene, CDR1 is SGHTA and CDR2 is FQGTGA. Unmatched junction bases numbered 2, after V lost 5 bases and J lost 2 bases. The CDR3 is made up of 15 amino acids. In DNA form, the CDR3 reads TGTGCCAGCAGCCCGGGACTAGCGGCCTACAATGAGCAGTTCTTC. Encoded protein: CASSPGLAAYNEQFF.

The CDR3 DNA reads as TGTGCCAGCAGCCCCCAGGGTAGCGGGAGCCCCCACGAGCAGTACTTC. Its translation is CASSPQGSGSPHEQYF. This chain joins TRBV7-2 and TRBJ2-7; 9 positions match TRBD2. Germline loops: CDR1 SGHTA, CDR2 FQGNSA. With V trimmed by 5 bases and J by 5 bases, 13 bases remained unmatched. This CDR3 region has 16 residues.

In nucleotides, the CDR3 is TGTGCCAGCAGTGCAAATCCCGGGACAGGGCCCAATCAGCCCCAGCATTTT. Translating it yields CASSANPGTGPNQPQHF. The chain uses TRBV27 and TRBJ1-5, with TRBD1 identical over 9 bases. The trim removed 5 bases at V and 3 bases at J, leaving 11 bases unmatched. Per the germline V gene, CDR1 is MNHEY and CDR2 is SMNVEV (reference sequence). The CDR3 covers 17 residues.

The V gene is TRBV18, the J gene TRBJ2-7; no firm D call. The CDR3 runs 17 residues. The ends were cut back, 3 bases at V and 4 bases at J, with 22 bases in the middle. CDR1 is KGHSH, CDR2 LQKENI, per germline. The CDR3 is CASSPTAPGYEEYEQYF. As DNA, the CDR3 is TGTGCCAGCTCACCCACTGCTCCTGGGTATGAGGAGTACGAGCAGTACTTC.

The gene calls are TRBV5-4 and TRBJ1-1; D is undetermined. The CDR3 has 14 amino acids. Trimming removed 3 bases from V and 3 bases from J, with 12 bases in between. CDR1 and CDR2 from the germline V gene are SGHNT and YYREEE (reference sequence). The CDR3, as DNA: TGTGCCAGCAGCTCCTTATATACGGACACTGAAGCTTTCTTT. It encodes CASSSLYTDTEAFF.

The chain links TRBV5-1 to TRBJ1-1; 8 bases are shared with TRBD1. This CDR3 comprises 14 residues. Germline V gene data show CDR1 as SGHRS and CDR2 as YFSETQ. J gave up 5 bases and V 3 bases, and 6 bases lay outside the gene matches. DNA for the CDR3: TGCGCCAGCAGCTCCCACAGGGGGGGAACTGAAGCTTTCTTT. As protein: CASSSHRGGTEAFF.

The genes are TRBV28 and TRBJ2-3; D not resolved. V lost 6 bases, J lost 3 bases, and 10 bases lay in between. This CDR3 has 13 residues. Germline V gene lookup returns CDR1 MDHEN and CDR2 SYDVKM. CDR3 coding DNA: TGTGCCAGCAGCGAGCTGGGAACAGATACGCAGTATTTT. Protein sequence: CASSELGTDTQYF.

This rearrangement joins TRBV9 to TRBJ2-1; D remains ambiguous. CDR1 is SGDLS, CDR2 YYNGEE, per germline. V was pared by 0 bases and J by 5 bases, with 15 bases between. This CDR3 comprises 16 residues. The CDR3: CASSVAGGVTNNEQFF. CDR3 sequence (DNA): TGTGCCAGCAGCGTAGCCGGCGGCGTAACCAACAATGAGCAGTTCTTC.

The rearrangement uses TRBV2 and TRBJ2-1; 7 nucleotides match TRBD2. The CDR3 runs 18 residues. The V gene end was trimmed by 5 bases and the J gene end by 2 bases; junction bases not matched to a gene: 15. Germline CDR1 SNHLY, CDR2 FYNNEI. The CDR3 loop is CASSQKGAASGTYNEQFF. The CDR3 DNA sequence: TGTGCCAGCAGTCAAAAGGGTGCGGCTAGCGGAACCTACAATGAGCAGTTCTTC. The full variable domain, its missing parts supplied by reference TRBV2 and TRBJ2-1, is EPEVTQTPSHQVTQMGQEVILRCVPISNHLYFYWYRQILGQKVEFLVSFYNNEISEKSEIFDDQFSVERPDGSNFTLKIRSTKLEDSAMYFCASSQKGAASGTYNEQFFGPGTRLTVL.

The chain combines TRBV28 with TRBJ2-1; 8 positions match TRBD2. The CDR3 has 14 residues. Germline V gene data show CDR1 as MDHEN and CDR2 as SYDVKM. V shed 7 bases and J 9 bases; nucleotides not matched to a gene: 11. The CDR3 region has the DNA TGTGCCAGCACCGCTGCGGGAGGAATCATTGAGCAGTTCTTC. Protein sequence: CASTAAGGIIEQFF.

V is TRBV5-5 and J is TRBJ1-1; D is undetermined. Germline loops: CDR1 SGHKS, CDR2 YYEKEE (reference sequence). The CDR3 has 14 amino acids. The V gene lost 2 bases and the J gene lost 1 base, with 9 bases spanning the gap. The CDR3 nucleotides are TGTGCCAGCAGCTTTGGACGGAAGAACACTGAAGCTTTCTTT. Protein sequence: CASSFGRKNTEAFF.

The chain joins TRBV7-9 to TRBJ1-5, with D tentatively TRBD1 (6 bases). From germline, CDR1 is SEHNR and CDR2 FQNEAQ (reference sequence). Trimming removed 0 bases from V and 3 bases from J, with 9 bases in between. The CDR3 is 15 residues long. In nucleotides, the CDR3 is TGTGCCAGCAGCTTAGCGGGGGACACCAATCAGCCCCAGCATTTT. Translating gives CASSLAGDTNQPQHF.

The chain links TRBV7-9 to TRBJ1-2; tentative D call: TRBD1 (6 bases). The length of the CDR3 is 15 residues. From germline, CDR1 is SEHNR and CDR2 FQNEAQ (reference sequence). Trimming removed 5 bases at V and 6 bases at J, with 19 bases between. This chain's CDR3 is CASSVQGFYSDGYTF. CDR3 DNA: TGTGCCAGCAGCGTACAGGGATTTTATTCCGATGGCTACACCTTC.

This chain links TRBV19 with TRBJ2-2, with TRBD1 matching 7 bases. V lost 8 bases, J lost 0 bases, and 6 bases stayed unmatched. Germline CDR1 LNHDA, CDR2 SQIVND (reference sequence). The CDR3 totals 15 residues. Written as DNA, the CDR3 is TGTGCCAGTTCCCCCGGGACAGCGAACACCGGGGAGCTGTTTTTT. It codes for CASSPGTANTGELFF.

The J gene is TRBJ2-3, the V gene TRBV7-9; a possible D gene is TRBD2 (6 bases). Trimming cost V 5 bases and J 4 bases, with 16 bases left between them. From germline, CDR1 is SEHNR and CDR2 FQNEAQ (reference sequence). The CDR3 has 15 amino acids. The CDR3 DNA sequence: TGTGCCAGCAGCCCCCGACTAGACAAACCAGATACGCAGTATTTT. As protein: CASSPRLDKPDTQYF.

V gene TRBV27 combines with J gene TRBJ2-1, with D hard to call. The germline V gene encodes CDR1 MNHEY and CDR2 SMNVEV (reference sequence). This CDR3 contains 16 residues. With 5 bases removed from V and 0 bases from J, the gap between germline ends came to 14 bases. The CDR3 reads CASSPTALGSYNEQFF. The DNA for the CDR3 is TGTGCCAGCAGTCCGACCGCCCTGGGCTCCTACAATGAGCAGTTCTTC.

The chain uses TRBV19 and TRBJ2-7; no clear D. V was cut by 8 bases and J by 0 bases, with 11 bases left in between. Germline loops: CDR1 LNHDA, CDR2 SQIVND (reference sequence). This CDR3 has 13 amino acids. The CDR3 protein is CASATKSSYEQYF. The CDR3 DNA reads as TGTGCCAGTGCCACCAAGAGCTCCTACGAGCAGTACTTC.

The chain employs TRBV28 and TRBJ1-1; D not resolved. CDR3 size: 13 residues. Germline lookup yields CDR1 MDHEN and CDR2 SYDVKM. V was clipped by 6 bases and J by 1 base, with 9 bases between them. The CDR3 region is CASSEPGNTEAFF. DNA for the CDR3: TGTGCCAGCAGCGAACCAGGGAACACTGAAGCTTTCTTT. Together with reference TRBV28 and TRBJ1-1, the CDR3 gives the full variable domain: DVKVTQSSRYLVKRTGEKVFLECVQDMDHENMFWYRQDPGLGLRLIYFSYDVKMKEKGDIPEGYSVSREKKERFSLILESASTNQTSMYLCASSEPGNTEAFFGQGTRLTVV.

This clone was counted a single time. The CDR3 is CASSSGLAGAYEQYF. DNA of the CDR3: TGTGCCAGCAGCTCGGGACTAGCGGGAGCCTACGAGCAGTACTTC. The gene calls are TRBV4-2 and TRBJ2-5; 14 bases align to TRBD2. The J call may be in error: the DNA end matches TRBJ2-7 better. CDR3 length: 15 amino acids. CDR1 is LGHNA, CDR2 YNFKEQ, per germline.